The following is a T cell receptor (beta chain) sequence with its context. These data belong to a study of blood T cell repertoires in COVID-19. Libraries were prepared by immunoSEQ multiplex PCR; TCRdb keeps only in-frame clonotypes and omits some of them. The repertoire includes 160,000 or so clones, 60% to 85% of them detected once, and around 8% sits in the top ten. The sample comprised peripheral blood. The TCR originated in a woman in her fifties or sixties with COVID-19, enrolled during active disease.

The CDR3 DNA sequence: TGTGCCAGCAGCTTGTGGGACAGCAGAGGCTACACCTTC. Translated: CASSLWDSRGYTF. The V gene is TRBV5-5, the J gene TRBJ1-2; 7 nucleotides line up with TRBD1. The ends lost 1 base at V and 8 bases at J; junction bases unmatched: 5. The CDR3 contains 13 residues. CDR1 and CDR2 (germline): SGHKS, YYEKEE (reference sequence).